The T cell receptor beta chain described here comes from a study of cytomegalovirus exposure and HLA in healthy donors. Concerning this clone itself: Antigen specificity is unknown.

Researchers ran the PCR with 60 Vbeta and 13 Jbeta primers. The method was immunoSEQ multiplex PCR; TCRdb's version includes in-frame clones alone and lacks a portion of them. In the table there are under 300,000 clones, about nine tenths of which are singletons. Germline assignment: CDR1 GTSNPN and CDR2 SVGIG (reference sequence). The V segment lost 0 bases and the J segment 10 bases; nucleotides outside the gene matches: 8. The CDR3 is 14 amino acids. Study-wide findings and caveats: By HLA locus, TCR association rates varied in a later analysis, with DRB1 showing the most and HLA-C the fewest. Relative to equally common others, HLA-associated TCR beta chains showed greater clonal expansion in a later analysis. According to an earlier analysis, most TCR beta V segments yielded productive rearrangements about 90% or about 30% of the time. HLA allele associations emerged for roughly 17,000 TCR beta sequences in a later analysis, at 0.05 false discovery rate.

The source material was PBMCs. The source of this sequence is a girl aged 2 to 10 in good health and CMV-seronegative. This chain joins TRBV30 and TRBJ2-1, with 8 bases matching TRBD2. The CDR3 DNA is TGTGCCTGGAGTGTAGTAGCGGGGTTCCAAGAGCAGTTCTTC. Amino acids: CAWSVVAGFQEQFF. The whole variable domain, filled in from reference TRBV30 and TRBJ2-1, reads SQTIHQWPATLVQPVGSPLSLECTVEGTSNPNLYWYRQAAGRGLQLLFYSVGIGQISSEVPQNLSASRPQDRQFILSSKKLLLSDSGFYLCAWSVVAGFQEQFFGPGTRLTVL.